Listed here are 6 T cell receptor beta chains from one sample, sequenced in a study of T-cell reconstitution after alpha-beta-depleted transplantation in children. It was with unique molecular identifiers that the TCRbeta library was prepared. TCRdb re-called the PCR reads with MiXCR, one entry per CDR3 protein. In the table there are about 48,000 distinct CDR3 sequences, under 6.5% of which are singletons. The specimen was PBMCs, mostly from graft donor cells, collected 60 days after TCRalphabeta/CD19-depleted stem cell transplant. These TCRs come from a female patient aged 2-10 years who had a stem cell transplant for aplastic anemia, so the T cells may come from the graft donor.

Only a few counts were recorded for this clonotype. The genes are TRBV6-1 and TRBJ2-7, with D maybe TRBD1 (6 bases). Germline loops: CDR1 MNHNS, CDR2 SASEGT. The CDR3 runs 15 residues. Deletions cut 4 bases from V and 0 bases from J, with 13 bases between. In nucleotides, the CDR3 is TGTGCCAGCAGTGCCTGGGACAAGGGCTCCTACGAGCAGTACTTC. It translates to CASSAWDKGSYEQYF.

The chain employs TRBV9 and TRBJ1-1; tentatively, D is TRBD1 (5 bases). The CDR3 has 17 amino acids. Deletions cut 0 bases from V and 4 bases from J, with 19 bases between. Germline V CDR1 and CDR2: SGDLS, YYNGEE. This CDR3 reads CASSVAPRGPSGTEAFF. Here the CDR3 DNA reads TGTGCCAGCAGCGTAGCCCCGAGGGGCCCTAGTGGCACTGAAGCTTTCTTT. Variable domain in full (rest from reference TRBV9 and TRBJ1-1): DSGVTQTPKHLITATGQRVTLRCSPRSGDLSVYWYQQSLDQGLQFLIQYYNGEERAKGNILERFSAQQFPDLHSELNLSSLELGDSALYFCASSVAPRGPSGTEAFFGQGTRLTVV.

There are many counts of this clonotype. The CDR3 bases are TGTGCCAGCATAGGTACTAGCGGTGGGGAGACCCAGTACTTC. Protein: CASIGTSGGETQYF. The rearrangement joins TRBV12-3 or TRBV12-4 to TRBJ2-5, with 8 bases identical to TRBD2. V lost 7 bases and J lost 5; bases outside the gene matches: 9. The length of the CDR3 is 14 residues.

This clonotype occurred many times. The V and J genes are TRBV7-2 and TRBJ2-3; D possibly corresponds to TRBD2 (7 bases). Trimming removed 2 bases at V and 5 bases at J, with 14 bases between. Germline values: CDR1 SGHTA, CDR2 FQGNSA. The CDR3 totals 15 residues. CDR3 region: CASSLTGGRGDTQYF. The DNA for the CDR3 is TGTGCCAGCAGCTTAACGGGGGGCCGTGGAGATACGCAGTATTTT.

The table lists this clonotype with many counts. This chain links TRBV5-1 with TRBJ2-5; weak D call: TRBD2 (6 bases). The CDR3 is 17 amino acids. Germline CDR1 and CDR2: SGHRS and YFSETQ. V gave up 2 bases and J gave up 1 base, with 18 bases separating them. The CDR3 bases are TGCGCCAGCAGCTTCAGCTGGACTACCGTTTCCCAAGAGACCCAGTACTTC. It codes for CASSFSWTTVSQETQYF.

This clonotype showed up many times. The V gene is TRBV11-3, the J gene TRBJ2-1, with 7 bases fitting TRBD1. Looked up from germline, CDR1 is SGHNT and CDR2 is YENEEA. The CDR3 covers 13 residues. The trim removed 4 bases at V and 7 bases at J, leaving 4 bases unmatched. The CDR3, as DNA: TGTGCCAGCAGCTCGGGACAGTCAAATGAGCAGTTCTTC. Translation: CASSSGQSNEQFF.